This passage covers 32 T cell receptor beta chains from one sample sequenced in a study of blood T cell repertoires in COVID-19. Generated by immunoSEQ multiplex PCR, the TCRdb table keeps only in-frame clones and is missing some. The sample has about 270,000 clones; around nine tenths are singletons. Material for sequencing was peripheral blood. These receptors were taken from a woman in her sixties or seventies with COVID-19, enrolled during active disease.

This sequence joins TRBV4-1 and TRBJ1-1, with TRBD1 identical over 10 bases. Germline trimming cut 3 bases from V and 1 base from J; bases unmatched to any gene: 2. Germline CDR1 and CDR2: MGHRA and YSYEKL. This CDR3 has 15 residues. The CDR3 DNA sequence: TGCGCCAGCAGCCAGGGACAGGGGAAGAACACTGAAGCTTTCTTT. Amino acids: CASSQGQGKNTEAFF.

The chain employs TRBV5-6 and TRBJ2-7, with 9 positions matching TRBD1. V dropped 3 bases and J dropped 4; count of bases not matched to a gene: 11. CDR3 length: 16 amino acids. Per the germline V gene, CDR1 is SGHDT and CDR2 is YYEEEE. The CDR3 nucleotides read TGTGCCAGCAGCTCTTCTTGGACAGGGGCCCCATACGAGCAGTACTTC. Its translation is CASSSSWTGAPYEQYF.

The CDR3 region is CASSFVARDWGNEQFF. For the CDR3, the DNA is TGTGCCAGCAGCTTTGTTGCCCGGGACTGGGGCAATGAGCAGTTCTTC. The rearrangement links TRBV5-6 to TRBJ2-1, with D possibly matching TRBD2 (6 bases). V dropped 2 bases and J dropped 6 bases, with 18 bases sitting between them. This CDR3 is 16 amino acids long. Germline-derived CDR1 and CDR2 are SGHDT and YYEEEE.

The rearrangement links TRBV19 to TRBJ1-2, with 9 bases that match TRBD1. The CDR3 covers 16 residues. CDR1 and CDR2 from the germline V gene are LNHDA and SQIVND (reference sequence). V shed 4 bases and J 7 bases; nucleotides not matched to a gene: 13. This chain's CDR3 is CASSTSPGQGYGGYTF. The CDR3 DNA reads TGTGCCAGTAGTACTTCCCCTGGACAGGGGTACGGTGGCTACACCTTC.

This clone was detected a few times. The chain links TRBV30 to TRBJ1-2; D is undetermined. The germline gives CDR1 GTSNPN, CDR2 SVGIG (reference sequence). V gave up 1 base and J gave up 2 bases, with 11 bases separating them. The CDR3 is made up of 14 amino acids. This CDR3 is CAWSAQAANYGYTF. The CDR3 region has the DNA TGTGCCTGGAGTGCGCAGGCAGCAAACTATGGCTACACCTTC. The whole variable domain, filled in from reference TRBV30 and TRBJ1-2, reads SQTIHQWPATLVQPVGSPLSLECTVEGTSNPNLYWYRQAAGRGLQLLFYSVGIGQISSEVPQNLSASRPQDRQFILSSKKLLLSDSGFYLCAWSAQAANYGYTFGSGTRLTVV.

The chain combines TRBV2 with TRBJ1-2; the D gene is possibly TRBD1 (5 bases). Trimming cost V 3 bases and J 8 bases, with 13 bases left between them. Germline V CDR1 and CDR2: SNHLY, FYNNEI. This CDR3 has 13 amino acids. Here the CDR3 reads CASSEAGKGGYTF. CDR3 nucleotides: TGTGCCAGCAGTGAGGCAGGGAAGGGCGGCTACACCTTC. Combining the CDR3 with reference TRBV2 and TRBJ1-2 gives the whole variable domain EPEVTQTPSHQVTQMGQEVILRCVPISNHLYFYWYRQILGQKVEFLVSFYNNEISEKSEIFDDQFSVERPDGSNFTLKIRSTKLEDSAMYFCASSEAGKGGYTFGSGTRLTVV.

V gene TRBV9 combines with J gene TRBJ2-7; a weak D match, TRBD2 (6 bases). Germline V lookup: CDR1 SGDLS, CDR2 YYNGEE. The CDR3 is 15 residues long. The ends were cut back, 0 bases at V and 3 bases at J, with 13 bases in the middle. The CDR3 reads CASSVGTRGSYEQYF. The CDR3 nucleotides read TGTGCCAGCAGCGTAGGGACACGGGGGAGCTACGAGCAGTACTTC.

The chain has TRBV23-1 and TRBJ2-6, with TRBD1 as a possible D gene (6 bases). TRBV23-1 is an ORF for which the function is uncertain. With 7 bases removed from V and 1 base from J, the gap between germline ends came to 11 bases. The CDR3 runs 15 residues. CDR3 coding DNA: TGCGCCAGCACCCAAAGGGGGTCTGGGGCCAACGTCCTGACTTTC. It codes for CASTQRGSGANVLTF.

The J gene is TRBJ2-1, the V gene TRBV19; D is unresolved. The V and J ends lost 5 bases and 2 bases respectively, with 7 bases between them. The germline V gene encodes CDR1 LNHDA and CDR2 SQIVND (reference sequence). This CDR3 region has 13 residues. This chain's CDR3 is CASSWSAYNEQFF. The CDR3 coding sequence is TGTGCCAGTAGTTGGTCAGCCTACAATGAGCAGTTCTTC.

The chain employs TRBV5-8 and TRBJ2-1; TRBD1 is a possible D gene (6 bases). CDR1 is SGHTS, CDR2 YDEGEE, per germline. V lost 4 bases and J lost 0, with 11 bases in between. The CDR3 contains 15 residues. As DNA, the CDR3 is TGTGCCAGCAGCAAAGGACAGAGCTCCTACAATGAGCAGTTCTTC. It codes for CASSKGQSSYNEQFF.

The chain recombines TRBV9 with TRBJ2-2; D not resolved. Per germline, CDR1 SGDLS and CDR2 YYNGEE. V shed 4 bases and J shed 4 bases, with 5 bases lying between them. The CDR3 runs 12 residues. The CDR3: CASSTSTGELFF. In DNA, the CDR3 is TGTGCCAGCAGCACATCCACCGGGGAGCTGTTTTTT.

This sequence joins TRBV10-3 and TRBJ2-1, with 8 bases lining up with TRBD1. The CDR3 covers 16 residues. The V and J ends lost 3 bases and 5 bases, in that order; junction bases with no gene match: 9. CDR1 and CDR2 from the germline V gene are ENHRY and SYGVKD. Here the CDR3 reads CAISDPPGQANNEQFF. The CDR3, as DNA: TGTGCCATCAGTGACCCTCCGGGACAGGCAAACAATGAGCAGTTCTTC.

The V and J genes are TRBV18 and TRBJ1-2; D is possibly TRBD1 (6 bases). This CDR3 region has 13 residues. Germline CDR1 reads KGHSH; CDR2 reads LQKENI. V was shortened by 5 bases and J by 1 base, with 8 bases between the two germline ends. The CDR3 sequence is CASSSGDNYGYTF. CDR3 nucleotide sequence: TGTGCCAGCTCATCAGGGGATAACTATGGCTACACCTTC.

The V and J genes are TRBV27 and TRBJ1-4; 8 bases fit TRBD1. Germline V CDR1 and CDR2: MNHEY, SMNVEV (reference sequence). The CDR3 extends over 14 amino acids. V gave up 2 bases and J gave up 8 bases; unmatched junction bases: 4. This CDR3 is CASSLNRGEEKLFF. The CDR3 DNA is TGTGCCAGCAGTTTAAACAGGGGGGAAGAAAAACTGTTTTTT.

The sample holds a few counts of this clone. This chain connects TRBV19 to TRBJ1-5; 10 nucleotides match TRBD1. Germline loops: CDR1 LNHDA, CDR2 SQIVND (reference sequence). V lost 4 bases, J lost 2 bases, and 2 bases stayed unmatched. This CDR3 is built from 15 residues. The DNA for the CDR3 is TGTGCCAGTAGTAGACAGGGGGCTGGCAATCAGCCCCAGCATTTT. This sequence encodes CASSRQGAGNQPQHF.

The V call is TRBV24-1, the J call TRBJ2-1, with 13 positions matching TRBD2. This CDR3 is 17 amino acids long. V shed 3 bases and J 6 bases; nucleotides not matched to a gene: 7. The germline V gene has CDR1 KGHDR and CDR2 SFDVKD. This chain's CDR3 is CATSDEGLAGSLNEQFF. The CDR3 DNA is TGTGCCACCAGTGATGAGGGACTAGCGGGGTCCCTCAATGAGCAGTTCTTC.

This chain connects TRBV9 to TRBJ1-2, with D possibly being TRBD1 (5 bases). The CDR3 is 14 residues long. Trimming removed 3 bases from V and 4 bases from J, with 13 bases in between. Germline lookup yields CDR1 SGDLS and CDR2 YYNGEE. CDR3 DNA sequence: TGTGCCAGCAGCGGTGGAGGGGAGACCTATGGCTACACCTTC. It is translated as CASSGGGETYGYTF.

In DNA, the CDR3 is TGTGCCAGCAGCTTAAGGCCCCCGGGAGGGGGCGGTTCACCCCTCCACTTT. It codes for CASSLRPPGGGGSPLHF. V gene TRBV7-3 combines with J gene TRBJ1-6; 7 nucleotides agree with TRBD1. The V and J ends lost 1 base and 9 bases, in that order; junction bases with no gene match: 12. Germline loops: CDR1 SGHTA, CDR2 FQGTGA. CDR3 length equals 17 residues. Full variable domain (missing parts from reference TRBV7-3 and TRBJ1-6): GAGVSQTPSNKVTEKGKYVELRCDPISGHTALYWYRQSLGQGPEFLIYFQGTGAADDSGLPNDRFFAVRPEGSVSTLKIQRTERGDSAVYLCASSLRPPGGGGSPLHFGNGTRLTVT.

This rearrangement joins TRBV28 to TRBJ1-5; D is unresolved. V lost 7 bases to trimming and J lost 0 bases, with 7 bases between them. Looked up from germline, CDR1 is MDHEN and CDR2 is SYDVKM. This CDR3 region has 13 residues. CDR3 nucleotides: TGTGCCAGCACAGGTACTAGCAATCAGCCCCAGCATTTT. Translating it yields CASTGTSNQPQHF.

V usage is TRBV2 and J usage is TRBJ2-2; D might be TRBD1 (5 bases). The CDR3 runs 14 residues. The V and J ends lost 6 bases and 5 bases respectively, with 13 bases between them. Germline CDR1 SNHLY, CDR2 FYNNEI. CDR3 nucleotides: TGTGCCAGCAGCGAAATCACAGGTACCGGGGAGCTGTTTTTT. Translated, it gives CASSEITGTGELFF. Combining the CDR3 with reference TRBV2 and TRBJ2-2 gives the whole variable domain EPEVTQTPSHQVTQMGQEVILRCVPISNHLYFYWYRQILGQKVEFLVSFYNNEISEKSEIFDDQFSVERPDGSNFTLKIRSTKLEDSAMYFCASSEITGTGELFFGEGSRLTVL.

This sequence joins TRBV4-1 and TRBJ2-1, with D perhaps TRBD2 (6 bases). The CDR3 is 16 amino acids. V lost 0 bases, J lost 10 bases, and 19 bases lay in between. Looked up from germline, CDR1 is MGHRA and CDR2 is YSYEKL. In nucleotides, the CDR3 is TGCGCCAGCAGCCAAGATACGCCGCCGGGGGTTCGAGAGCAGTTCTTC. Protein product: CASSQDTPPGVREQFF.

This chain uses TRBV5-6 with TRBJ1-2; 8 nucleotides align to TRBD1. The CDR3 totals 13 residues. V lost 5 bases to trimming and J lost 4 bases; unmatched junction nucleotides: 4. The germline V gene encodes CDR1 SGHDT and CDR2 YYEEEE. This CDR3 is CASSGDRSYGYTF. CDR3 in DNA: TGTGCCAGCAGTGGGGACAGGAGCTATGGCTACACCTTC.

CDR3: CASSSPEVTQYF. CDR3 sequence (DNA): TGTGCCAGCAGTTCTCCAGAGGTGACCCAGTACTTC. This rearrangement joins TRBV12-3 or TRBV12-4 to TRBJ2-5; D is unresolved. V gave up 4 bases and J gave up 7 bases, with 10 bases separating them. The CDR3 covers 12 residues.

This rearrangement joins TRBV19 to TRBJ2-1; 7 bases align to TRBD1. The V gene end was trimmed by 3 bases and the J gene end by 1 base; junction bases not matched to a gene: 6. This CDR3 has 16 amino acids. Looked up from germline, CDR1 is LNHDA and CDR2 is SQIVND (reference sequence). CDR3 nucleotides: TGTGCCAGTAGTATTAGACAGGGTCTTTCCTACAATGAGCAGTTCTTC. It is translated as CASSIRQGLSYNEQFF.

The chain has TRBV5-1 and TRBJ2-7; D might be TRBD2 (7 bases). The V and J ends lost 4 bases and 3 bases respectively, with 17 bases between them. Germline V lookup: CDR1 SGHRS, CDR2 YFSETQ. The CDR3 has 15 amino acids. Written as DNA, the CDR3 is TGCGCCAGCAGCCTGACCTCGGGGGGCAACTACGAGCAGTACTTC. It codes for CASSLTSGGNYEQYF.

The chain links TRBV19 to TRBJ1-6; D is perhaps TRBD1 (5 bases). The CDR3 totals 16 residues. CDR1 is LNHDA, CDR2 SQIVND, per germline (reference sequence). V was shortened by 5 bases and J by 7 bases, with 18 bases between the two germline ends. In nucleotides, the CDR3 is TGTGCCAGTAGTGTGGGGGGTAGGGGTTACAATTCACCCCTCCACTTT. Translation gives CASSVGGRGYNSPLHF.

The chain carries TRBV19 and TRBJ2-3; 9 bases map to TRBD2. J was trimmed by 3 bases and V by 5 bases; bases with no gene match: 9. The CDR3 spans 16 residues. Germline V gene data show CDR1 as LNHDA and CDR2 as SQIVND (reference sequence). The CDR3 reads CASSPRGRGGTDTQYF. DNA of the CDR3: TGTGCCAGTAGTCCCCGTGGGCGGGGGGGAACAGATACGCAGTATTTT. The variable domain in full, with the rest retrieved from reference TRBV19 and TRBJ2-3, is DGGITQSPKYLFRKEGQNVTLSCEQNLNHDAMYWYRQDPGQGLRLIYYSQIVNDFQKGDIAEGYSVSREKKESFPLTVTSAQKNPTAFYLCASSPRGRGGTDTQYFGPGTRLTVL.

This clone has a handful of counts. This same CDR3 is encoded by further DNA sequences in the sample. CDR3 region: CASSLDTGNTEAFF. The CDR3 DNA is TGCGCCAGCAGCTTGGATACAGGAAACACTGAAGCTTTCTTT. The V call is TRBV5-1, the J call TRBJ1-1, with D possibly TRBD1 on 5 matching bases. Germline CDR1 is SGHRS and CDR2 is YFSETQ. V lost 0 bases to trimming and J lost 2 bases, with 8 bases between them. The CDR3 runs 14 residues.

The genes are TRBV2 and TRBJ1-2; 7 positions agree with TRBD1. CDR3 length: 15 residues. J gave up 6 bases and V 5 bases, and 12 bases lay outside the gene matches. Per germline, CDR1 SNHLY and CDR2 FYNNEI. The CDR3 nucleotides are TGTGCCAGCAGTCTTACTTCCGGGACAGCCGATGGCTACACCTTC. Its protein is CASSLTSGTADGYTF.

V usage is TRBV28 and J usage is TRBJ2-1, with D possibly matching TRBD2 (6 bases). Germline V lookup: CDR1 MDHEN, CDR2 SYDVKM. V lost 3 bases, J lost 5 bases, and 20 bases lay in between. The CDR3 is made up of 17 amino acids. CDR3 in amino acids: CASSFKPGRGVNNEQFF. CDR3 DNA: TGTGCCAGCAGTTTCAAGCCCGGGCGGGGCGTTAACAATGAGCAGTTCTTC.

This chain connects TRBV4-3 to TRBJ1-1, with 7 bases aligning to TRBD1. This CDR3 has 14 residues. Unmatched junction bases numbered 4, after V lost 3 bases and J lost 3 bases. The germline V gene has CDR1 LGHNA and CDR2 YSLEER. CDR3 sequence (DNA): TGCGCCAGCAGCCATTGGGACAGTCACACTGAAGCTTTCTTT. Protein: CASSHWDSHTEAFF.

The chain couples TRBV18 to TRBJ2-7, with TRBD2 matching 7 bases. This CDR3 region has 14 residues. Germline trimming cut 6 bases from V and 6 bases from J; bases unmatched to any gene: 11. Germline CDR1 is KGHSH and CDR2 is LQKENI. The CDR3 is CASSAGLVGSEQYF. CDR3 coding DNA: TGTGCCAGCTCGGCTGGACTAGTCGGAAGCGAGCAGTACTTC.